These 16 T cell receptor beta chains share one sample of origin, sequenced in a study of blood T cell repertoires in COVID-19. The method was immunoSEQ multiplex PCR; TCRdb's version includes in-frame clones alone and lacks a portion of them. This sample yields about 94,000 clones, of which over 70% are seen a single time; around 19% belongs to the top ten. Sequenced: peripheral blood. These receptors all come from a human donor in a cohort sampled during active COVID-19.

The V and J genes are TRBV7-2 and TRBJ2-2; no firm D call. CDR3 size: 16 residues. CDR1 and CDR2 (germline): SGHTA, FQGNSA. V lost 5 bases and J 4 bases, leaving 17 bases between the germline ends. CDR3 in DNA: TGTGCCAGCAGCGTCCAGGTTCCCCTTCTCACCGGGGAGCTGTTTTTT. Its translation: CASSVQVPLLTGELFF.

This sequence joins TRBV2 and TRBJ2-7, with 8 positions matching TRBD2. Germline loops: CDR1 SNHLY, CDR2 FYNNEI. CDR3 length: 14 amino acids. V was clipped by 6 bases and J by 2 bases; unmatched bases: 6. The chain's CDR3 is CASSAQREPYEQYF. DNA of the CDR3: TGTGCCAGCAGCGCCCAGCGGGAGCCCTACGAGCAGTACTTC.

The CDR3 DNA reads TGTGCCAGCAGTTTAGGCCGGGCAGATACGCAGTATTTT. This gives the protein CASSLGRADTQYF. V usage is TRBV12-3 or TRBV12-4 and J usage is TRBJ2-3; D is unclear. This CDR3 has 13 residues. Deletions cut 1 base from V and 4 bases from J, with 6 bases between.

The chain couples TRBV14 to TRBJ2-5; D remains ambiguous. Germline V CDR1 and CDR2: SGHDN, FVKESK. V was trimmed by 4 bases and J by 1 base, leaving 4 bases between them. The CDR3 is 12 amino acids. The CDR3 nucleotides are TGTGCCAGCAGCCCCTCCCAAGAGACCCAGTACTTC. Its translation: CASSPSQETQYF.

The rearrangement uses TRBV5-1 and TRBJ2-7; 8 bases are a match to TRBD2. CDR3 length equals 15 residues. With V trimmed by 4 bases and J by 0 bases, 6 bases remained unmatched. Germline CDR1 and CDR2: SGHRS and YFSETQ. CDR3 nucleotide sequence: TGCGCCAGCAGCAGAACTAGCGGTAGCTCCTACGAGCAGTACTTC. The encoded protein is CASSRTSGSSYEQYF.

V and J are TRBV2 and TRBJ2-7, with a possible D match to TRBD1 (5 bases). Trimming removed 4 bases from V and 8 bases from J, with 18 bases in between. This CDR3 is 14 amino acids long. Per germline, CDR1 SNHLY and CDR2 FYNNEI. The CDR3 nucleotides are TGTGCCAGCAGTGTAGAAGGGGCGCAAACTCAGCAGTACTTC. Protein product: CASSVEGAQTQQYF.

Written as DNA, the CDR3 is TGTGCCAGCATCCCGGGACTAGCGGGAGTTGGGGAGCTGTTTTTT. It specifies CASIPGLAGVGELFF. The gene calls are TRBV6-5 and TRBJ2-2; 14 bases agree with TRBD2. Trimming took 7 bases from V and 8 from J; bases not matched to a gene: 6. The CDR3 is 15 residues long. In germline, CDR1 is MNHEY, CDR2 SVGAGI.

In its sample, this clone was seen a few times. The chain is built from TRBV3-1 (or the pseudogene TRBV3-2) and TRBJ2-7; 11 bases line up with TRBD2. Trimming cost V 1 base and J 5 bases; bases outside gene matches: 4. This CDR3 spans 15 amino acids. CDR1 and CDR2 (germline): LGHDT, YNNKEL (reference sequence). The CDR3 DNA sequence: TGTGCCAGCAGCCAAGCCGGGACTAGCGGAAACGAGCAGTACTTC. This codes for CASSQAGTSGNEQYF.

The genes are TRBV29-1 and TRBJ2-7, with 11 bases matching TRBD2. The V and J ends lost 7 bases and 2 bases, in that order; junction bases with no gene match: 4. Per germline, CDR1 SQVTM and CDR2 ANQGSEA. The CDR3 has 13 amino acids. For the CDR3, the DNA is TGCAGCGCCGGGACTAGCGGTACCTACGAGCAGTACTTC. It is translated as CSAGTSGTYEQYF.

The V call is TRBV5-4, the J call TRBJ2-5; possible D gene TRBD2, 6 bases. Per germline, CDR1 SGHNT and CDR2 YYREEE (reference sequence). The CDR3 sequence is 12 residues long. V lost 1 base to trimming and J lost 5 bases, with 6 bases between them. The CDR3 coding sequence is TGTGCCAGCAGCTTGAGCGGGGAGACCCAGTACTTC. Protein sequence: CASSLSGETQYF.

The V gene is TRBV3-1 (or the pseudogene TRBV3-2), the J gene TRBJ2-3, with D perhaps matching TRBD1 (6 bases). Trimming removed 2 bases from V and 13 bases from J, with 13 bases in between. The CDR3 has 12 amino acids. CDR1 LGHDT and CDR2 YNNKEL come from the germline V gene (reference sequence). CDR3 protein: CASSQTQGGEYF. DNA of the CDR3: TGTGCCAGCAGCCAAACGCAAGGGGGAGAGTATTTT.

This clone was seen a handful of times. V usage is TRBV6-5 and J usage is TRBJ1-5; TRBD1 might be the D (5 bases). Germline loops: CDR1 MNHEY, CDR2 SVGAGI. Trimming removed 5 bases from V and 8 bases from J, with 13 bases in between. The CDR3 has 13 amino acids. The CDR3 loop is CASSRQGWEPQHF. The CDR3 bases are TGTGCCAGCAGTCGTCAGGGCTGGGAGCCCCAGCATTTT.

The chain combines TRBV7-3 with TRBJ2-7, with 12 bases that match TRBD2. V lost 5 bases to trimming and J lost 7 bases; unmatched junction nucleotides: 9. Germline V gene data show CDR1 as SGHTA and CDR2 as FQGTGA. CDR3 length: 15 residues. CDR3 amino acids: CASSPLAGGPGEQYF. The CDR3 nucleotides read TGTGCCAGCAGCCCCCTAGCGGGAGGGCCGGGGGAGCAGTACTTC.

The rearrangement uses TRBV28 and TRBJ1-2; D unresolved. The CDR3 contains 12 residues. CDR1 MDHEN and CDR2 SYDVKM come from the germline V gene. Trimming stripped 5 bases from V and 4 bases from J, with 8 bases between. DNA of the CDR3: TGTGCCAGCAGTGAGGGCGGCTATGGCTACACCTTC. Its protein is CASSEGGYGYTF.

The genes are TRBV19 and TRBJ2-4; 9 bases agree with TRBD2. This CDR3 comprises 15 residues. Per germline, CDR1 LNHDA and CDR2 SQIVND (reference sequence). J was trimmed by 7 bases and V by 5 bases; bases with no gene match: 9. The CDR3 region has the DNA TGTGCCAGTAGTCTCCCAGGTAGCGGGAGTAACATTCAGTACTTC. This translates into CASSLPGSGSNIQYF.

The J gene is TRBJ1-6, the V gene TRBV6-1, with 8 nucleotides matching TRBD1. Trimming removed 2 bases from V and 7 bases from J; junction bases left unmatched: 13. Looked up from germline, CDR1 is MNHNS and CDR2 is SASEGT. This CDR3 region has 18 residues. Here the CDR3 reads CASSEIAQTGVVNSPLHF. In DNA, the CDR3 is TGTGCCAGCAGTGAAATCGCCCAGACAGGGGTAGTGAATTCACCCCTCCACTTT.